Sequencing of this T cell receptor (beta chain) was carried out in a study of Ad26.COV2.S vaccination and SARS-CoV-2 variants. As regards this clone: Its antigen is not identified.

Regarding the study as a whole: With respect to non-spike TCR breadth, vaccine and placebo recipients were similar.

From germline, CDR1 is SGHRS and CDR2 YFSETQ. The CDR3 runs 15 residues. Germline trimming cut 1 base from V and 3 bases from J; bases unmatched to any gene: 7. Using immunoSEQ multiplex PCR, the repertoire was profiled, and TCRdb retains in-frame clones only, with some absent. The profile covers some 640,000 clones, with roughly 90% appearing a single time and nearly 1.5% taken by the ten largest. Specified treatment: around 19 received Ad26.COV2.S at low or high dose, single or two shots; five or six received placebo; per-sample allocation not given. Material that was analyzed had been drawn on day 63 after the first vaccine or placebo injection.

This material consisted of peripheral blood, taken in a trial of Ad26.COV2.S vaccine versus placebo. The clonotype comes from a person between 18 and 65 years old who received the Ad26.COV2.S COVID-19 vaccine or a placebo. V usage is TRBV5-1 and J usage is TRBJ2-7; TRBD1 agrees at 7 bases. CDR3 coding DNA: TGCGCCAGCAGCTTGATGTCCGGGACAGTCTACGAGCAGTACTTC. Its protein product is CASSLMSGTVYEQYF.